This entry lists 22 T cell receptor beta chains sequenced from one sample in a study of graft-versus-host responses after intestinal transplantation. The method was immunoSEQ multiplex PCR; TCRdb's version includes in-frame clones alone and lacks a portion of them. The table has under 150,000 clones, 90% seen once; the top ten hold over 0.15%. The antigens these receptors bind are not known. Here the sequenced sample was unstimulated CD4+ T cells sorted from spleen or lymph node cells, taken before intestinal transplant. The source is a human donor who received an intestinal transplant.

The chain is built from TRBV7-2 and TRBJ2-1; D gene unclear. This CDR3 spans 15 amino acids. Germline-derived CDR1 and CDR2 are SGHTA and FQGNSA. Trimming pared 0 bases from V and 0 bases from J, leaving 6 bases between. The CDR3, as DNA: TGTGCCAGCAGCTTAGCCTGGAGCTCCTACAATGAGCAGTTCTTC. Residues: CASSLAWSSYNEQFF.

This clone has more than one count but fewer than ten. The chain joins TRBV2 to TRBJ1-2, with D hard to call. This CDR3 region has 14 residues. The V gene's germline CDR1 is SNHLY and CDR2 FYNNEI. The ends were cut back, 7 bases at V and 3 bases at J, with 15 bases in the middle. The DNA of the CDR3 is TGTGCCAGCAAGGTGGAGGGAATGGACTATGGCTACACCTTC. The encoded protein is CASKVEGMDYGYTF.

V is TRBV7-2 and J is TRBJ1-2; maybe TRBD1 (5 bases). The V end lost 4 bases, the J end lost 7 bases, and 19 bases lay between the germline ends. This CDR3 is 15 amino acids long. Germline V gene data show CDR1 as SGHTA and CDR2 as FQGNSA. The CDR3 spells CASSSSGLYRVGYTF. The CDR3 DNA reads TGTGCCAGCAGCTCTTCAGGGTTATATCGGGTTGGCTACACCTTC. The variable domain in full, completed from reference TRBV7-2 and TRBJ1-2, reads GAGVSQSPSNKVTEKGKDVELRCDPISGHTALYWYRQSLGQGLEFLIYFQGNSAPDKSGLPSDRFSAERTGGSVSTLTIQRTQQEDSAVYLCASSSSGLYRVGYTFGSGTRLTVV.

The chain carries TRBV2 and TRBJ2-3; 7 bases fit TRBD1. Germline CDR1 reads SNHLY; CDR2 reads FYNNEI. The trim removed 4 bases at V and 6 bases at J, leaving 4 bases unmatched. The CDR3 spans 13 residues. This chain's CDR3 is CASSGQGYDTQYF. The CDR3, as DNA: TGTGCCAGCAGTGGACAGGGATACGATACGCAGTATTTT.

CDR3 DNA: TGTGCCATCAGTGAACAGGCGGCGAACACCGGGGAGCTGTTTTTT. Protein sequence: CAISEQAANTGELFF. The chain uses TRBV10-3 and TRBJ2-2, with D perhaps TRBD1 (5 bases). Germline CDR1 and CDR2: ENHRY and SYGVKD. The CDR3 sequence is 15 residues long. The V end was cut by 3 bases, the J end by 0 bases, with 8 bases between.

The V gene is TRBV11-1, the J gene TRBJ2-7, with TRBD2 identical over 8 bases. The V and J ends lost 4 bases and 2 bases, in that order; junction bases with no gene match: 1. This CDR3 comprises 13 residues. Germline V gene data show CDR1 as SGHAT and CDR2 as FQDESV (reference sequence). The CDR3 loop is CASSSGLAYEQYF. The CDR3 DNA reads as TGTGCCAGCAGCTCGGGACTAGCCTACGAGCAGTACTTC.

The CDR3 region is CASSLVPESYGYTF. The CDR3 DNA sequence: TGTGCCAGCAGCTTAGTCCCAGAAAGTTATGGCTACACCTTC. The gene calls are TRBV11-2 and TRBJ1-2; D is ambiguous. CDR3 size: 14 residues. V was trimmed by 1 base and J by 5 bases, leaving 11 bases between them. Germline assignment: CDR1 SGHAT and CDR2 FQNNGV.

The DNA of the CDR3 is TGTGCCAGCAGACCCACAGGGAACGGAGAGACCCAGTACTTC. The encoded protein is CASRPTGNGETQYF. This sequence joins TRBV28 and TRBJ2-5; weak D call: TRBD1 (6 bases). Trimming took off 6 bases at V and 4 bases at J, with 15 bases between the two ends. Germline V lookup: CDR1 MDHEN, CDR2 SYDVKM. The CDR3 sequence is 14 residues long.

The chain joins TRBV30 to TRBJ1-6, with 7 bases matching TRBD1. Germline V gives CDR1 GTSNPN, CDR2 SVGIG (reference sequence). CDR3 length: 13 amino acids. Trimming removed 7 bases from V and 8 bases from J; junction bases left unmatched: 8. The CDR3 DNA reads TGTGCCTATCAGACAGGGCTGGATTCACCCCTCCACTTT. Amino acids: CAYQTGLDSPLHF.

The chain joins TRBV11-2 to TRBJ1-5; TRBD1 agrees at 9 bases. The CDR3 has 15 residues. With V trimmed by 5 bases and J by 1 base, 3 bases remained unmatched. Germline V CDR1 and CDR2: SGHAT, FQNNGV. The CDR3 reads CASSRGTGSNQPQHF. The CDR3 bases are TGTGCCAGCAGCAGGGGGACAGGGAGCAATCAGCCCCAGCATTTT. Combining the CDR3 with reference TRBV11-2 and TRBJ1-5 gives the whole variable domain EAGVAQSPRYKIIEKRQSVAFWCNPISGHATLYWYQQILGQGPKLLIQFQNNGVVDDSQLPKDRFSAERLKGVDSTLKIQPAKLEDSAVYLCASSRGTGSNQPQHFGDGTRLSIL.

V and J are TRBV5-1 and TRBJ2-7; 14 bases line up with TRBD2. This CDR3 spans 18 amino acids. The V gene's germline CDR1 is SGHRS and CDR2 YFSETQ. With 0 bases clipped from V and 2 bases from J, the junction kept 7 bases outside the gene matches. In DNA form, the CDR3 reads TGCGCCAGCAGCTTGGGAGGACTAGCGGGAGGCTCAACCTACGAGCAGTACTTC. It encodes CASSLGGLAGGSTYEQYF.

This chain joins TRBV2 and TRBJ2-4; possibly TRBD1 for D (6 bases). The V gene lost 6 bases and the J gene lost 3 bases, with 15 bases spanning the gap. The CDR3 is made up of 15 amino acids. The germline V gene encodes CDR1 SNHLY and CDR2 FYNNEI. In DNA, the CDR3 is TGTGCCAGCAGAAACACCGGGACAAACAAAAACATTCAGTACTTC. The encoded protein is CASRNTGTNKNIQYF.

Regarding this clone: In the same sample, other DNA sequences code for this CDR3. The chain uses TRBV6-5 and TRBJ1-1; 9 nucleotides line up with TRBD1. In germline, CDR1 is MNHEY, CDR2 SVGAGI. V was pared by 0 bases and J by 4 bases, with 0 bases of the junction left unmatched. There are 14 residues in the CDR3. The CDR3, as DNA: TGTGCCAGCAGTTACTCGGGACAGGGCACTGAAGCTTTCTTT. It encodes CASSYSGQGTEAFF.

This sequence joins TRBV6-6 and TRBJ2-7; D is perhaps TRBD1 (6 bases). This CDR3 contains 13 residues. Germline values: CDR1 MNHNY, CDR2 SVGAGI (reference sequence). Trimming shortened V by 4 bases and J by 3 bases, and 10 bases separated the two germline ends. The CDR3: CASSSQTGYEQYF. The CDR3 region has the DNA TGTGCCAGCAGTTCCCAGACAGGCTACGAGCAGTACTTC.

The chain links TRBV30 to TRBJ2-3, with D possibly TRBD2 on 6 matching bases. The V gene's germline CDR1 is GTSNPN and CDR2 SVGIG (reference sequence). V was cut by 4 bases and J by 1 base, with 21 bases left in between. The CDR3 spans 17 residues. The CDR3 sequence is CAWTPLVRDFRTDTQYF. CDR3 bases: TGTGCCTGGACCCCCCTAGTGCGGGACTTCCGCACAGATACGCAGTATTTT.

The genes are TRBV6-1 and TRBJ2-1; 13 bases are shared with TRBD2. The germline V gene has CDR1 MNHNS and CDR2 SASEGT. V shed 3 bases, J shed 10 bases, and the junction held 9 bases outside the gene matches. The CDR3 runs to 16 residues. In DNA form, the CDR3 reads TGTGCCAGCAGTGAGAGGCGACTAGCGGGAGGCGCGGAGCAGTTCTTC. The encoded protein is CASSERRLAGGAEQFF.

CDR3 in amino acids: CASRLNAGQTYNEQFF. In DNA, the CDR3 is TGTGCAAGTCGCTTAAACGCGGGACAGACTTACAATGAGCAGTTCTTC. This chain connects TRBV12-2 to TRBJ2-1; TRBD1, as called in the table, went unchecked against the DNA. TRBV12-2 represents a pseudogene. This CDR3 has 16 residues.

This CDR3 reads CASSLTANYGYTF. The CDR3 bases are TGCGCCAGCAGCTTGACAGCTAACTATGGCTACACCTTC. The gene calls are TRBV5-1 and TRBJ1-2; D ambiguous. Trimming removed 1 base from V and 0 bases from J, with 4 bases in between. CDR3 length: 13 amino acids. The V gene's germline CDR1 is SGHRS and CDR2 YFSETQ. Full variable domain (missing parts from reference TRBV5-1 and TRBJ1-2): KAGVTQTPRYLIKTRGQQVTLSCSPISGHRSVSWYQQTPGQGLQFLFEYFSETQRNKGNFPGRFSGRQFSNSRSEMNVSTLELGDSALYLCASSLTANYGYTFGSGTRLTVV.

CDR3 nucleotides: TGTGCCATCAAACAGGGGGCGGGCACAGATACGCAGTATTTT. Translated, it gives CAIKQGAGTDTQYF. The rearrangement uses TRBV10-3 and TRBJ2-3; 9 nucleotides agree with TRBD1. Trimming cost V 7 bases and J 1 base; bases outside gene matches: 3. Germline lookup yields CDR1 ENHRY and CDR2 SYGVKD. The CDR3 runs 14 residues.

The J gene is TRBJ1-6, the V gene TRBV6-7, with D maybe TRBD1 (5 bases). TRBV6-7 is reported as an ORF; its role is uncertain. CDR3 length: 14 amino acids. V lost 0 bases to trimming and J lost 8 bases, with 8 bases between them. CDR3 in DNA: TGTGCCAGCAGTTACTCTCTAGGGGATTCACCCCTCCACTTT. This translates into CASSYSLGDSPLHF.

V is TRBV18 and J is TRBJ2-6, with TRBD1 identical over 7 bases. The CDR3 is 18 amino acids. The trim removed 6 bases at V and 0 bases at J, leaving 11 bases unmatched. CDR1 is KGHSH, CDR2 LQKENI, per germline. The CDR3: CASSRKTGMDSGANVLTF. The CDR3 DNA reads as TGTGCCAGCTCGCGGAAGACAGGGATGGACTCTGGGGCCAACGTCCTGACTTTC.

V usage is TRBV30 and J usage is TRBJ2-3; 7 bases line up with TRBD2. The CDR3 has 11 residues. Trimming took 5 bases from V and 5 from J; bases not matched to a gene: 1. Germline loops: CDR1 GTSNPN, CDR2 SVGIG (reference sequence). CDR3: CAWGGVDTQYF. CDR3 nucleotides: TGTGCCTGGGGGGGGGTAGATACGCAGTATTTT.